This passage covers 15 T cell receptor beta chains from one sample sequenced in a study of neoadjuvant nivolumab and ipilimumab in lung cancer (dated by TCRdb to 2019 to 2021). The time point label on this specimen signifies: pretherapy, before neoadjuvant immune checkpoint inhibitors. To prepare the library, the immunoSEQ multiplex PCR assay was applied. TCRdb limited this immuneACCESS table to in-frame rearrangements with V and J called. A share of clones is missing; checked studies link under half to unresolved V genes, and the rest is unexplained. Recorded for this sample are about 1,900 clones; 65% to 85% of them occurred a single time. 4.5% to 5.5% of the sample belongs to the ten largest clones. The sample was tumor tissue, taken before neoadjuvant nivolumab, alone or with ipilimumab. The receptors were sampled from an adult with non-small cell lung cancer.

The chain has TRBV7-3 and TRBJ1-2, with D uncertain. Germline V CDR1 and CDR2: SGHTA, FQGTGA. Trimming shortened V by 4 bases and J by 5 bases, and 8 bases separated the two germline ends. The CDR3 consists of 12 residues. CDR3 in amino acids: CASSSPSYGYTF. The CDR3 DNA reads TGTGCCAGCAGCTCGCCCTCTTATGGCTACACCTTC.

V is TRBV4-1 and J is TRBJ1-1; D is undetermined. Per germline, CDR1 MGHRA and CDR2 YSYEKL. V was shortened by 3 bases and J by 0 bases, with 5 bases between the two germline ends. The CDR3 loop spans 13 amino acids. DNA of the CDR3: TGCGCCAGCAGCCACCCCTTGAACACTGAAGCTTTCTTT. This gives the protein CASSHPLNTEAFF.

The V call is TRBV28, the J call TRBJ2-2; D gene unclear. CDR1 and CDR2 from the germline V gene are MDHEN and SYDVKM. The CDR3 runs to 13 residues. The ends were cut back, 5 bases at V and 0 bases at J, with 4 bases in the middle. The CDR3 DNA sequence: TGTGCCAGCAGTCTTTCGAACACCGGGGAGCTGTTTTTT. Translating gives CASSLSNTGELFF. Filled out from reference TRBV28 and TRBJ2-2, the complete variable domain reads DVKVTQSSRYLVKRTGEKVFLECVQDMDHENMFWYRQDPGLGLRLIYFSYDVKMKEKGDIPEGYSVSREKKERFSLILESASTNQTSMYLCASSLSNTGELFFGEGSRLTVL.

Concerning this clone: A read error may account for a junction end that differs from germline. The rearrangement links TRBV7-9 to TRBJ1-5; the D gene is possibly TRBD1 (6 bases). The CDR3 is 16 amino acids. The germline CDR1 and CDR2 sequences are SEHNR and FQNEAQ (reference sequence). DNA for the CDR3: TGTGCCGGCAGCTTGGGCCAGGGGCTGGGCAATCAGCCCCAGCATTTT. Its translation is CAGSLGQGLGNQPQHF.

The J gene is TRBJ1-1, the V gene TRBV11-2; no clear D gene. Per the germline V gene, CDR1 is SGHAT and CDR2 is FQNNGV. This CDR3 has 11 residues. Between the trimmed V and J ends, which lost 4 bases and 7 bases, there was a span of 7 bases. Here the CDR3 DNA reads TGTGCCAGCAGCTACAGCCGTGAAGCTTTCTTT. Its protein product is CASSYSREAFF.

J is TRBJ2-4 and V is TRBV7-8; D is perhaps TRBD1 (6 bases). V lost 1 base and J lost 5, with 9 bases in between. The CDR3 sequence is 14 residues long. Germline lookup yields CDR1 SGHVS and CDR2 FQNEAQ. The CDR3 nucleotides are TGTGCCAGCAGCTTAGGACAGGTTGAAAACATTCAGTACTTC. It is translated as CASSLGQVENIQYF.

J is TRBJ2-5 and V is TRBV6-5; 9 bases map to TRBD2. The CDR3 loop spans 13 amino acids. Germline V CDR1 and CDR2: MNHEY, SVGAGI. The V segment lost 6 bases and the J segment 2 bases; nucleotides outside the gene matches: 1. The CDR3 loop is CASSGLAQETQYF. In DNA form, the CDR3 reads TGTGCCAGCAGCGGACTAGCGCAAGAGACCCAGTACTTC.

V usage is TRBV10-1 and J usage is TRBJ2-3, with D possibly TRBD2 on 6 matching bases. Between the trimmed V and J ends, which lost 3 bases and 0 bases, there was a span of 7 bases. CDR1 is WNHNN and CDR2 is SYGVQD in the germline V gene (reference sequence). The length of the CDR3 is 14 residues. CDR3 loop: CASSDGTSTDTQYF. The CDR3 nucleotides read TGCGCCAGCAGTGACGGGACTAGCACAGATACGCAGTATTTT.

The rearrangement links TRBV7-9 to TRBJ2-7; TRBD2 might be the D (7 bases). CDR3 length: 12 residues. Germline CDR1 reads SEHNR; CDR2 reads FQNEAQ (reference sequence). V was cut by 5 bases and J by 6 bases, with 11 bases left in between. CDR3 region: CASSGGGSEQYF. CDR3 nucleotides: TGTGCCAGCAGCGGCGGGGGCTCCGAGCAGTACTTC.

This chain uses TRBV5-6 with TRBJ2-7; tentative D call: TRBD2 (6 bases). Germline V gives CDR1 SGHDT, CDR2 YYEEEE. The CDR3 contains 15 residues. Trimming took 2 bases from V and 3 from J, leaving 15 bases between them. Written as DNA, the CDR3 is TGTGCCAGCAGCTTAAGGCACCTAGCGTACTACGAGCAGTACTTC. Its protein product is CASSLRHLAYYEQYF.

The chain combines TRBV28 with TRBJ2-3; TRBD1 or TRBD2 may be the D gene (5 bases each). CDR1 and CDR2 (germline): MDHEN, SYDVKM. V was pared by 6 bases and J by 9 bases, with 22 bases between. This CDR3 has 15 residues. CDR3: CASRARAGTAGTQYF. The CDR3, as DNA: TGTGCCAGCAGGGCCCGGGCAGGGACGGCTGGCACGCAGTATTTT.

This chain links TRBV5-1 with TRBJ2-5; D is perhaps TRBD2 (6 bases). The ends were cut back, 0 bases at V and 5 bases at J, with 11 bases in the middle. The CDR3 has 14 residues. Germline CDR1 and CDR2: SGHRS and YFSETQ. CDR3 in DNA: TGCGCCAGCAGCTTGGACCCCGGGAGCGAGACCCAGTACTTC. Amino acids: CASSLDPGSETQYF.

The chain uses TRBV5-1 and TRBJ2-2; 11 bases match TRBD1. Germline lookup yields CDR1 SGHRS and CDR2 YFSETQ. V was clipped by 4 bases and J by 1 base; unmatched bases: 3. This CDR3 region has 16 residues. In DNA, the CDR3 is TGCGCCAGCAGCCGGGGGACAGGGGGGAACACCGGGGAGCTGTTTTTT. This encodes CASSRGTGGNTGELFF. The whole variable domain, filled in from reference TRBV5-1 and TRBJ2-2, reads KAGVTQTPRYLIKTRGQQVTLSCSPISGHRSVSWYQQTPGQGLQFLFEYFSETQRNKGNFPGRFSGRQFSNSRSEMNVSTLELGDSALYLCASSRGTGGNTGELFFGEGSRLTVL.

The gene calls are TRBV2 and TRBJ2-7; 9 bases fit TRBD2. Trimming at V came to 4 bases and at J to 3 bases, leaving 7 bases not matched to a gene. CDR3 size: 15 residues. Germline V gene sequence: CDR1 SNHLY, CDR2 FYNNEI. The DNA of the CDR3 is TGTGCCAGCAGTGTGATTCAAGCGGGAGGCTACGAGCAGTACTTC. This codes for CASSVIQAGGYEQYF.

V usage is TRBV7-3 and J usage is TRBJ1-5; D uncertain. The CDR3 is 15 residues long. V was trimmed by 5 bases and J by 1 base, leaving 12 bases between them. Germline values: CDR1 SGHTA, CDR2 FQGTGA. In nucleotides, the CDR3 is TGTGCCAGCAGCCCCCCCGGCTTGAGCAATCAGCCCCAGCATTTT. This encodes CASSPPGLSNQPQHF.